What follows are 10 T cell receptor beta chains derived from one specimen sequenced in a study of T-cell reconstitution after alpha-beta-depleted transplantation in children. For TCRbeta, the library was prepared with unique molecular identifiers. Using its own MiXCR run on the PCR reads, TCRdb lists one record per CDR3 protein. The sample has approximately 980,000 distinct CDR3 sequences, 25% to 30% seen once; the top ten hold more than 25%. The sequences come from PBMCs, mostly from graft donor cells, collected 360 days after TCRalphabeta/CD19-depleted stem cell transplant. The receptors come from a boy in the first two years of life who had a stem cell transplant for SCID, so the T cells may come from the graft donor.

This clonotype was detected a few times. The chain joins TRBV7-9 to TRBJ1-1; 8 nucleotides match TRBD1. With 3 bases clipped from V and 5 bases from J, the junction kept 8 bases outside the gene matches. This CDR3 is 15 amino acids long. CDR1 and CDR2 (germline): SEHNR, FQNEAQ (reference sequence). The CDR3: CASSFPGTGGTEAFF. As DNA, the CDR3 is TGTGCCAGCAGCTTCCCCGGGACAGGAGGGACTGAAGCTTTCTTT.

This clonotype was counted only a few times. The chain employs TRBV28 and TRBJ2-3; D may match TRBD1 or TRBD2 (5 bases each). Between the trimmed V and J ends, which lost 2 bases and 2 bases, there was a span of 11 bases. Germline-derived CDR1 and CDR2 are MDHEN and SYDVKM. The CDR3 contains 15 residues. Written as DNA, the CDR3 is TGTGCCAGCAGTTTAGGCGAGGGGATCACAGATACGCAGTATTTT. This translates into CASSLGEGITDTQYF.

This chain uses TRBV5-1 with TRBJ2-5; no clear D. CDR3 length: 15 residues. V was cut by 2 bases and J by 5 bases, with 16 bases left in between. Germline CDR1 and CDR2: SGHRS and YFSETQ. In DNA, the CDR3 is TGCGCCAGCAGCTTAAGCGACTCCTTTGTGGAGACCCAGTACTTC. Translation: CASSLSDSFVETQYF.

CDR3 DNA sequence: TGCGCCAGCAGCTTGAGTCCGGGACAGGGAAAAGGTGGCTACACCTTC. Protein product: CASSLSPGQGKGGYTF. The chain joins TRBV5-1 to TRBJ1-2; 9 nucleotides match TRBD1. The CDR3 covers 16 residues. V dropped 1 base and J dropped 7; count of bases not matched to a gene: 11. CDR1 is SGHRS and CDR2 is YFSETQ in the germline V gene.

This clonotype was counted many times. The chain couples TRBV18 to TRBJ2-2, with D possibly being TRBD2 (6 bases). Germline assignment: CDR1 KGHSH and CDR2 LQKENI. This CDR3 has 15 residues. Trimming pared 0 bases from V and 2 bases from J, leaving 7 bases between. The DNA for the CDR3 is TGTGCCAGCTCACCACCGGGGGGAAACACCGGGGAGCTGTTTTTT. Translated, it gives CASSPPGGNTGELFF.

This clonotype was found a few times. This chain connects TRBV20-1 to TRBJ2-1; D gene ambiguous. The CDR3 spans 14 residues. Germline loops: CDR1 DFQATT, CDR2 SNEGSKA (reference sequence). Trimming cost V 6 bases and J 9 bases, with 21 bases left between them. CDR3 sequence: CSATGVGPFGEQFF. DNA of the CDR3: TGCAGTGCCACCGGAGTGGGCCCCTTCGGTGAGCAGTTCTTC.

The chain is built from TRBV29-1 and TRBJ2-5; possible D gene TRBD2, 6 bases. The CDR3 is 15 residues long. The V end was cut by 0 bases, the J end by 1 base, with 12 bases between. Germline CDR1 reads SQVTM; CDR2 reads ANQGSEA. In nucleotides, the CDR3 is TGCAGCGTTGAAGATGGGCGGGGAAGCCAAGAGACCCAGTACTTC. This codes for CSVEDGRGSQETQYF.

The V and J genes are TRBV9 and TRBJ1-3, with no clear D. This CDR3 contains 12 residues. The V end lost 4 bases, the J end lost 3 bases, and 5 bases lay between the germline ends. From germline, CDR1 is SGDLS and CDR2 YYNGEE. The CDR3 region is CASSTSGNTIYF. The CDR3 DNA is TGTGCCAGCAGCACGAGTGGAAACACCATATATTTT. Drawing the rest from reference TRBV9 and TRBJ1-3, the complete variable domain is DSGVTQTPKHLITATGQRVTLRCSPRSGDLSVYWYQQSLDQGLQFLIQYYNGEERAKGNILERFSAQQFPDLHSELNLSSLELGDSALYFCASSTSGNTIYFGEGSWLTVV.

The V gene is TRBV7-9, the J gene TRBJ2-3; 11 positions agree with TRBD2. V gave up 5 bases and J gave up 4 bases; unmatched junction bases: 11. This CDR3 contains 17 residues. The V gene's germline CDR1 is SEHNR and CDR2 FQNEAQ (reference sequence). CDR3 in amino acids: CASSRHLTSGEADTQYF. CDR3 in DNA: TGTGCCAGCAGCCGGCACCTGACTAGCGGGGAGGCAGATACGCAGTATTTT.

J is TRBJ1-2 and V is TRBV15, with D unclear. The germline V gene encodes CDR1 LNHNV and CDR2 YYDKDF (reference sequence). The CDR3 has 14 residues. V gave up 1 base and J gave up 2 bases, with 8 bases separating them. CDR3 protein: CATSRVQSNYGYTF. CDR3 bases: TGTGCCACCAGCAGAGTACAGTCGAACTATGGCTACACCTTC.